This entry lists 20 T cell receptor beta chains sequenced from one sample in a study of blood T cell repertoires in COVID-19. Here immunoSEQ multiplex PCR was the method, and the copy in TCRdb shows in-frame clones only, minus some. The sample includes fewer than 120,000 clones, more than 65% of them seen just once. What was sequenced was peripheral blood. These TCRs come from a woman older than 75 with acute or convalescent COVID-19.

The rearrangement links TRBV5-1 to TRBJ2-2, with a possible D match to TRBD1 (5 bases). CDR1 and CDR2 from the germline V gene are SGHRS and YFSETQ. The V and J ends lost 3 bases and 1 base respectively, with 10 bases between them. This CDR3 contains 15 residues. CDR3 region: CASSYGHWNTGELFF. The CDR3, as DNA: TGCGCCAGCAGCTACGGACACTGGAACACCGGGGAGCTGTTTTTT.

V gene TRBV28 combines with J gene TRBJ2-7, with 14 bases identical to TRBD2. This CDR3 contains 15 residues. V gave up 6 bases and J gave up 3 bases; unmatched junction bases: 4. CDR1 MDHEN and CDR2 SYDVKM come from the germline V gene. The CDR3 spells CASRPGLAGVYEQYF. The DNA for the CDR3 is TGTGCCAGCAGGCCGGGACTAGCGGGAGTCTACGAGCAGTACTTC.

V is TRBV7-9 and J is TRBJ2-3; TRBD2 aligns across 15 bases. The germline V gene has CDR1 SEHNR and CDR2 FQNEAQ (reference sequence). The CDR3 contains 16 residues. J gave up 6 bases and V 6 bases, and 7 bases lay outside the gene matches. Here the CDR3 DNA reads TGTGCCAGCAGTCGCGGACTAGCGGGAGGGGGGGATACGCAGTATTTT. Encoded protein: CASSRGLAGGGDTQYF.

The chain uses TRBV7-6 and TRBJ1-2; D perhaps matches TRBD1 (5 bases). V was cut by 5 bases and J by 8 bases, with 24 bases left in between. CDR1 and CDR2 from the germline V gene are SGHVS and FNYEAQ. CDR3 size: 16 residues. DNA for the CDR3: TGTGCCAGCAGCCGAACGGGGGTCTCCCCCTCCAGAGGCTACACCTTC. Translating it yields CASSRTGVSPSRGYTF.

This clone has only one observation. The V gene is TRBV6-2 or TRBV6-3, the J gene TRBJ2-5, with D perhaps TRBD2 (6 bases). Germline CDR1 is MNHEY and CDR2 is SVGEGT. This CDR3 has 16 amino acids. V was trimmed by 5 bases and J by 5 bases, leaving 21 bases between them. The CDR3: CASSPRGSGGRETQYF. The CDR3 DNA reads as TGTGCCAGCAGTCCCCGGGGTAGCGGAGGACGGGAGACCCAGTACTTC.

The CDR3 DNA reads TGTGCCAGCAGTTTAGTTAGCGGGAGAGCAGATACGCAGTATTTT. This gives the protein CASSLVSGRADTQYF. This chain connects TRBV27 to TRBJ2-3, with 9 bases that match TRBD2. Germline CDR1 MNHEY, CDR2 SMNVEV (reference sequence). The CDR3 runs to 15 residues. The V segment lost 2 bases and the J segment 4 bases; nucleotides outside the gene matches: 4.

The V gene is TRBV12-3 or TRBV12-4, the J gene TRBJ1-6; D call uncertain. Trimming shortened V by 1 base and J by 14 bases, and 12 bases separated the two germline ends. The CDR3 consists of 13 residues. Here the CDR3 reads CASSLGPTSALHF. The CDR3 region has the DNA TGTGCCAGCAGTTTAGGCCCGACTTCGGCCCTCCACTTT.

This clone appeared once. V is TRBV6-2 or TRBV6-3 and J is TRBJ2-3; 9 bases align to TRBD2. Unmatched junction bases numbered 4, after V lost 0 bases and J lost 0 bases. Germline loops: CDR1 MNHEY, CDR2 SVGEGT. The CDR3 has 17 amino acids. The CDR3 is CASSYSLGLASTDTQYF. The CDR3 DNA sequence: TGTGCCAGCAGTTACTCTTTGGGACTAGCAAGCACAGATACGCAGTATTTT.

V gene TRBV19 combines with J gene TRBJ1-5, with TRBD1 matching 8 bases. The V and J ends lost 7 bases and 4 bases, in that order; junction bases with no gene match: 6. Germline V gene sequence: CDR1 LNHDA, CDR2 SQIVND (reference sequence). The CDR3 consists of 14 residues. DNA of the CDR3: TGTGCCAGTAACGGACAGGGAGGAAATCAGCCCCAGCATTTT. Amino acids: CASNGQGGNQPQHF.

V gene TRBV6-5 combines with J gene TRBJ1-1; D is undetermined. The CDR3 is made up of 13 amino acids. V lost 4 bases to trimming and J lost 1 base, with 7 bases between them. Looked up from germline, CDR1 is MNHEY and CDR2 is SVGAGI. The CDR3 region is CASSWGGNTEAFF. The CDR3 DNA reads TGTGCCAGCAGTTGGGGAGGGAACACTGAAGCTTTCTTT.

The chain is built from TRBV5-1 and TRBJ1-6, with D perhaps TRBD1 (5 bases). The CDR3 has 13 amino acids. The germline V gene has CDR1 SGHRS and CDR2 YFSETQ. Trimming shortened V by 8 bases and J by 5 bases, and 11 bases separated the two germline ends. CDR3 sequence: CASGGGDNSPLHF. The CDR3 nucleotides are TGCGCCAGTGGGGGGGGTGATAATTCACCCCTCCACTTT.

The chain links TRBV10-3 to TRBJ2-1, with TRBD2 identical over 15 bases. Germline CDR1 is ENHRY and CDR2 is SYGVKD. Trimming cost V 3 bases and J 7 bases; bases outside gene matches: 7. CDR3 length: 17 residues. The CDR3 sequence: CAISDPGTSGGKNEQFF. CDR3 nucleotides: TGTGCCATCAGTGACCCCGGGACTAGCGGGGGGAAAAATGAGCAGTTCTTC.

This clone was found a few times. The rearrangement links TRBV21-1 to TRBJ2-7; the D call of TRBD2 is as the table states it, not checked on the DNA. TRBV21-1 constitutes a pseudogene. This CDR3 is 15 amino acids long. The CDR3 reads CASSHGGLALYEQYF. In DNA, the CDR3 is TGTGCCAGCAGCCATGGGGGACTAGCCCTCTACGAGCAGTACTTC.

The V gene is TRBV3-1 (or the pseudogene TRBV3-2), the J gene TRBJ2-1, with D perhaps matching TRBD2 (5 bases). There are 16 residues in the CDR3. Germline assignment: CDR1 LGHDT and CDR2 YNNKEL (reference sequence). The germline V and J ends were trimmed by 0 bases and 4 bases, with 13 bases remaining between them. DNA for the CDR3: TGTGCCAGCAGCCAAGATCGGAAGCGGAGATACAATGAGCAGTTCTTC. It specifies CASSQDRKRRYNEQFF.

CDR3: CAISEGQGGLDGYTF. The CDR3 nucleotides are TGTGCCATCAGTGAGGGGCAGGGAGGTTTAGATGGCTACACCTTC. V is TRBV10-3 and J is TRBJ1-2; tentatively, D is TRBD1 (5 bases). Germline values: CDR1 ENHRY, CDR2 SYGVKD. This CDR3 comprises 15 residues. V was shortened by 2 bases and J by 6 bases, with 16 bases between the two germline ends.

This clone was observed a handful of times. The chain combines TRBV5-4 with TRBJ2-6; 10 bases match TRBD2. The CDR3 extends over 20 amino acids. The V and J ends lost 3 bases and 0 bases, in that order; junction bases with no gene match: 12. Germline lookup yields CDR1 SGHNT and CDR2 YYREEE (reference sequence). The CDR3 sequence is CASSSVWGTSEVSGANVLTF. CDR3 nucleotide sequence: TGTGCCAGCAGCTCTGTCTGGGGGACTAGCGAAGTCTCTGGGGCCAACGTCCTGACTTTC.

This chain links TRBV5-5 with TRBJ2-7; TRBD2 aligns across 12 bases. The ends lost 5 bases at V and 5 bases at J; junction bases unmatched: 8. Germline CDR1 SGHKS, CDR2 YYEKEE (reference sequence). The CDR3 runs to 15 residues. DNA for the CDR3: TGTGCCAGCAGTCCGGGACTAGCGGGCTCACACGAGCAGTACTTC. It codes for CASSPGLAGSHEQYF.

CDR3 sequence reads: CASSLTRGNTEAFF. The DNA for the CDR3 is TGTGCCAGCAGTTTAACCAGGGGAAACACTGAAGCTTTCTTT. The V gene is TRBV6-5, the J gene TRBJ1-1, with a possible D match to TRBD1 (6 bases). The CDR3 loop spans 14 amino acids. Germline CDR1 is MNHEY and CDR2 is SVGAGI. V was pared by 4 bases and J by 2 bases, with 11 bases between.

The chain links TRBV5-6 to TRBJ2-1; D may be TRBD1 (6 bases). Germline V gene lookup returns CDR1 SGHDT and CDR2 YYEEEE. This CDR3 is built from 16 residues. Between the trimmed V and J ends, which lost 4 bases and 4 bases, there was a span of 18 bases. This chain's CDR3 is CASSGTGTLGYNEQFF. CDR3 DNA sequence: TGTGCCAGCAGCGGTACCGGGACACTAGGATACAATGAGCAGTTCTTC. The full variable domain, its missing parts supplied by reference TRBV5-6 and TRBJ2-1, is DAGVTQSPTHLIKTRGQQVTLRCSPKSGHDTVSWYQQALGQGPQFIFQYYEEEERQRGNFPDRFSGHQFPNYSSELNVNALLLGDSALYLCASSGTGTLGYNEQFFGPGTRLTVL.

This chain uses TRBV19 with TRBJ2-7; 11 bases are shared with TRBD2. Germline trimming cut 5 bases from V and 4 bases from J; bases unmatched to any gene: 10. The CDR3 extends over 16 amino acids. The V gene's germline CDR1 is LNHDA and CDR2 SQIVND (reference sequence). The CDR3 loop is CASSDPPGLADYEQYF. CDR3 nucleotides: TGTGCCAGTAGTGATCCTCCGGGACTAGCGGATTACGAGCAGTACTTC.